This T cell receptor (beta chain) was recovered during a study of cytomegalovirus exposure and HLA in healthy donors (dated by TCRdb to 2015 to 2018). Background on the whole study: An earlier analysis of roughly 500 of the donors reported 276 Gb of sequence data and 117 million unique TCR beta sequences obtained from 180 million or so T cells. In an earlier analysis of 587 of the donors, high-throughput TCR beta sequencing was used to judge whether each TCR beta V gene segment behaved as functional or pseudogenic. Of the roughly 400 genotyped donors, less than 90% were placed in the genetic ancestry cluster associated with self-reported Caucasian donors. The study used immunosequencing to profile the T cell repertoires of approximately 650 subjects and linked those repertoires to cytomegalovirus serostatus. In addition to the first cohort of 666 subjects, a separate validation cohort of around 110 different subjects was used. HLA typing included class I and class II loci at four-digit resolution. Because of strong linkage in the cohort, roughly 5 DR-DQ haplotypes were treated as single units for association and clustering. Approximately 300 gigabases of sequencing data and around 85 million unique TCR sequences made up an early release that covered 500 to 650 HLA-typed donors. A later genetic analysis took genome-wide SNP genotypes for about 55% of the 666 donors and used that subset as a discovery cohort. To predict cytomegalovirus infection status, the study brought together high-throughput TCR immunosequencing, statistical association of individual TCRs with disease status, and machine learning. Rather than drawing on any new phenotypic data, the later analysis identified candidate immune exposures from TCR beta sequences and the way those sequences occurred across donors. Across approximately 400 genotyped donors of the cohort, an average of roughly 250,000 unique TCR beta nucleotide sequences per donor were sequenced, and approximately 17% of those sequences were non-productive. A later analysis re-examined previously published TCR beta repertoires from roughly 720 donors and added high-resolution HLA genotyping to investigate patterns of TCR occurrence. Donor age, sex, ethnicity and CMV serostatus were compiled together with the repertoire data. The study was designed to test whether signatures of past pathogen exposure could be identified by cataloging public T cell receptors. Typing coverage varied by locus: about 629-640 donors for A, B, C, DRB1 and DQB1; about 520 for DQA1; approximately 610 for DPA1; 400 to 480 for DPB1. Every repertoire in the discovery cohort had been generated on one and the same sequencing platform.

In the germline V gene, CDR1 corresponds to SGHTA and CDR2 to FQGNSA. V and J are trimmed by 5 bases and 1 base, and the gene matches miss 9 bases of the junction. The CDR3 runs 17 residues from the cysteine to the phenylalanine. CDR3 DNA is the only sequence kept; it has 51 bases, read in frame from the first base. The cohort consisted of more than 650 healthy bone marrow donors. All cohort members were sampled while nominally healthy, although unrecorded immune exposures were likely present. The donor was CMV seronegative and was included in the group of a few hundred seronegative cohort members. A peripheral blood sample was provided by each donor, and peripheral blood mononuclear cells were used for TCR beta sequencing. Genomic DNA was extracted from the blood cell samples with the Qiagen DNeasy Blood Extraction Kit. Turning to this clone: Its antigen is currently not known.

The library was prepared using the immunoSEQ multiplex PCR assay. For the multiplex PCR, a mixture combining 60 forward primers for TCR Vbeta segments and 13 reverse primers for TCR Jbeta segments was used. The CDR3 region of rearranged TCR beta genes was amplified from genomic DNA by a multiplex PCR assay. Amplified TCR beta libraries were sequenced as 87-base-pair reads on the Illumina HiSeq System. The authors' pipeline ran thus. In a later analysis, around 80 million unique TCR beta chains were counted across the roughly 670 repertoires, and around 10 million of these chains were shared by at least two donors. Raw reads were error-corrected and collapsed into unique sequences with a nearest-neighbor algorithm that merged closely related sequences to remove PCR and sequencing errors. To assign V, D and J gene segments, CDR3 sequences were aligned to IMGT reference sequences. For a sequence to be retained, a match of at least six nucleotides to both a V gene segment and a J gene segment was required. A rearrangement counted as productive if the CDR3 had no stop codons and remained in frame with V and J, and every other rearrangement counted as non-productive. Following IMGT convention, CDR3 was defined as the stretch from the second conserved V-encoded cysteine up to the conserved J-encoded phenylalanine. The earlier analysis of some 600 of the donors excluded sequences that lacked an unambiguous match to a single V gene segment. An earlier analysis of 550 to 650 of the donors classified V segments as functional when productive rearrangements were above 56.7% and as segregating when the standard deviation between donors was above 5%. To diagnose cytomegalovirus status from the catalog of TCR beta chain sequences, a statistical classification framework was built. A later analysis assigned V and J genes by comparing TCR nucleotide sequences with IMGT/GENE-DB human TR gene sequences. In a later analysis, CDR3 sequences and most-parsimonious VDJ recombination scenarios were assigned using the TCRdist pipeline. In a later analysis, each TCR beta chain was defined by its CDR3 amino acid sequence together with its V-gene family, and reads lacking a unique V-gene family were excluded. In a later analysis, 500 to 700 highly shared, low-generation-probability nucleotide sequences were removed to address suspected cross-contamination and a sequencing artifact. In a later analysis, a clonal expansion index for each public chain was calculated from normalized within-repertoire ranks of inferred template counts. Generation probabilities in a later analysis came from a VDJ recombination model fitted to out-of-frame rearrangements, and those results were checked against IGoR. In a later analysis, hypergeometric tests were used to score TCR-TCR, TCR-HLA and TCR-CMV co-occurrence, with a repertoire-size bias correction applied to TCR pairs. In a later analysis, false discovery rates were estimated by permuting HLA or CMV assignments 20 times. In a later analysis, co-occurring TCRs were grouped using DBSCAN, and TCRdist sequence similarity was added for clustering within HLA-allele-positive subsets. Repertoires with fewer than 30,000 or more than 120,000 public chains, plus five repertoires with anomalous nucleotide sharing, were excluded from co-occurrence clustering. The table comes from immuneACCESS by way of TCRdb, which keeps in-frame sequences with V and J called. Part of the clones is missing from these tables; in studies checked, under half for an unresolved V gene and the rest for unknown reasons. The V and J calls and clone size were taken over from that table, and D and trimming were inferred from the DNA. The sample table gives around 100,000 clones. The ten largest make up 0.59% of the sample.

What the study reported, not specific to this receptor: While some public TCRs were present in many individuals, most TCR sequences turned up only very rarely across donors. CMV serostatus was the only immune exposure information available for the cohort. Correlated functional status among segregating V segments might be attributable to linkage disequilibrium, but an unknown experimental factor could not be ruled out. The study listed 150 to 200 TCR beta chains as associated with cytomegalovirus. In a later analysis, TCR association rates were found to vary across HLA loci, with the most associated TCRs seen for DRB1 alleles and the fewest for HLA-C alleles. An earlier analysis of approximately 530 of the donors showed that most TCR beta V segments appeared in productive rearrangements either about 87% or about 30% of the time, which broadly matched IMGT annotations. The cohort was sequenced for TCR beta chains only, and without alpha or paired-chain data the features that could be detected were limited. According to a later analysis, parvovirus B19, influenza, CMV and Epstein-Barr virus appeared linked to several top co-occurrence clusters. Because HLA typing was missing for some donors at each locus, association tests included only the typed subset. A later analysis found that HLA-associated TCR beta chains were more clonally expanded and had lower generation probabilities than equally common non-associated chains. A further reported finding was that TCR beta sequences accurately predicted the HLA-A and HLA-B alleles for most subjects in the first cohort. A later genetic analysis associated a missense DCLRE1C variant with V-gene and J-gene trimming of TCR beta chains, and an independent cohort replicated the association. In a later analysis, most CMV-associated TCR beta chains were found to appear HLA-restricted, with HLA associations seemingly driven largely by CMV exposure. Fewer than 20 rarely observed V segments, including chromosome 9 orphons, were excluded from the earlier analysis of a few hundred of the donors because counts were too low. The authors suggested that the approach could potentially be extended to other disease states and immunological phenotypes. A later genetic analysis reported fewer N-insertions in productive TCRs among donors in an Asian-associated ancestry cluster than the approximately 700-donor mean. Specific HLA alleles were associated with 16,951 TCR beta sequences at a false discovery rate of 0.05 in a later analysis. A few of the identified cytomegalovirus-associated TCR beta chains were confirmed in vitro to be specific for cytomegalovirus antigens. Some IMGT-functional V segments, including TRBV6-2 and TRBV6-3, could not be told apart with the 87-base-pair reads, so those segments were excluded. A cluster of highly shared sequence variants was judged likely to be a technical artifact of the sequencing pipeline. Strong co-occurrence of HLA alleles, especially DR and DQ, made assigning TCR associations to individual alleles difficult. Cytomegalovirus status was reported to be diagnosed by the classifier with high specificity and sensitivity in both the original and validation cohorts. The presence/absence analyses assumed that sequencing depth was roughly uniform across donors, and that assumption may not be true.

The sequence came from a man aged 45-65 years in good health and CMV-seronegative. Sequencing was carried out using PBMCs. The chain joins TRBV7-2 to TRBJ2-1, with 9 bases matching TRBD2. The CDR3 region: CASSGRPGLASYNEQFF. The sequenced DNA is TGTGCCAGCAGCGGAAGACCCGGACTAGCGTCCTACAATGAGCAGTTCTTC.